This T cell receptor beta chain was identified in a study of T cell repertoires in cytomegalovirus infection. TCRdb passed the reads through MiXCR, listing each CDR3 protein once. The sample lists hundreds of thousands of distinct CDR3 sequences, approximately 42% seen once, with just under 45% in the top ten. Germline V lookup: CDR1 SGHTA, CDR2 FQGNSA. The CDR3 is 14 amino acids. Trimming cost V 5 bases and J 0 bases, with 9 bases left between them. This clonotype was observed at least ten times. The antigen remains unidentified. The chain carries TRBV7-2 and TRBJ2-3; weak D call: TRBD1 (6 bases). The sample consisted of cultured PBMCs, taken from culture after CMV antigen stimulation. This clonotype was obtained from a human donor in good health (CMV status not recorded). Some clones in this sample may be carry-over from other donors' samples. The CDR3 DNA follows: TGTGCCAGCAGCCCAGGGGCCAGCACAGATACGCAGTATTTT. It is translated as CASSPGASTDTQYF.